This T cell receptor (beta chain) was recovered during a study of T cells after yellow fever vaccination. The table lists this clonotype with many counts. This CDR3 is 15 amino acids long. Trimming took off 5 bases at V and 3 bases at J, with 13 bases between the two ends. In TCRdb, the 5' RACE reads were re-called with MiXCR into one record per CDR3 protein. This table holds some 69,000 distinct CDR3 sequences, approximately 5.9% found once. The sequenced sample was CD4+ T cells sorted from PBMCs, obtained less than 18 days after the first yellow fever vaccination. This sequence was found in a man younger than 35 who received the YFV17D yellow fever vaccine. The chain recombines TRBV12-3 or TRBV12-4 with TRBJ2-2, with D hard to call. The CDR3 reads CASSHRRRYTGELFF. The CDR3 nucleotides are TGTGCCAGCAGTCACAGACGGCGGTACACCGGGGAGCTGTTTTTT.